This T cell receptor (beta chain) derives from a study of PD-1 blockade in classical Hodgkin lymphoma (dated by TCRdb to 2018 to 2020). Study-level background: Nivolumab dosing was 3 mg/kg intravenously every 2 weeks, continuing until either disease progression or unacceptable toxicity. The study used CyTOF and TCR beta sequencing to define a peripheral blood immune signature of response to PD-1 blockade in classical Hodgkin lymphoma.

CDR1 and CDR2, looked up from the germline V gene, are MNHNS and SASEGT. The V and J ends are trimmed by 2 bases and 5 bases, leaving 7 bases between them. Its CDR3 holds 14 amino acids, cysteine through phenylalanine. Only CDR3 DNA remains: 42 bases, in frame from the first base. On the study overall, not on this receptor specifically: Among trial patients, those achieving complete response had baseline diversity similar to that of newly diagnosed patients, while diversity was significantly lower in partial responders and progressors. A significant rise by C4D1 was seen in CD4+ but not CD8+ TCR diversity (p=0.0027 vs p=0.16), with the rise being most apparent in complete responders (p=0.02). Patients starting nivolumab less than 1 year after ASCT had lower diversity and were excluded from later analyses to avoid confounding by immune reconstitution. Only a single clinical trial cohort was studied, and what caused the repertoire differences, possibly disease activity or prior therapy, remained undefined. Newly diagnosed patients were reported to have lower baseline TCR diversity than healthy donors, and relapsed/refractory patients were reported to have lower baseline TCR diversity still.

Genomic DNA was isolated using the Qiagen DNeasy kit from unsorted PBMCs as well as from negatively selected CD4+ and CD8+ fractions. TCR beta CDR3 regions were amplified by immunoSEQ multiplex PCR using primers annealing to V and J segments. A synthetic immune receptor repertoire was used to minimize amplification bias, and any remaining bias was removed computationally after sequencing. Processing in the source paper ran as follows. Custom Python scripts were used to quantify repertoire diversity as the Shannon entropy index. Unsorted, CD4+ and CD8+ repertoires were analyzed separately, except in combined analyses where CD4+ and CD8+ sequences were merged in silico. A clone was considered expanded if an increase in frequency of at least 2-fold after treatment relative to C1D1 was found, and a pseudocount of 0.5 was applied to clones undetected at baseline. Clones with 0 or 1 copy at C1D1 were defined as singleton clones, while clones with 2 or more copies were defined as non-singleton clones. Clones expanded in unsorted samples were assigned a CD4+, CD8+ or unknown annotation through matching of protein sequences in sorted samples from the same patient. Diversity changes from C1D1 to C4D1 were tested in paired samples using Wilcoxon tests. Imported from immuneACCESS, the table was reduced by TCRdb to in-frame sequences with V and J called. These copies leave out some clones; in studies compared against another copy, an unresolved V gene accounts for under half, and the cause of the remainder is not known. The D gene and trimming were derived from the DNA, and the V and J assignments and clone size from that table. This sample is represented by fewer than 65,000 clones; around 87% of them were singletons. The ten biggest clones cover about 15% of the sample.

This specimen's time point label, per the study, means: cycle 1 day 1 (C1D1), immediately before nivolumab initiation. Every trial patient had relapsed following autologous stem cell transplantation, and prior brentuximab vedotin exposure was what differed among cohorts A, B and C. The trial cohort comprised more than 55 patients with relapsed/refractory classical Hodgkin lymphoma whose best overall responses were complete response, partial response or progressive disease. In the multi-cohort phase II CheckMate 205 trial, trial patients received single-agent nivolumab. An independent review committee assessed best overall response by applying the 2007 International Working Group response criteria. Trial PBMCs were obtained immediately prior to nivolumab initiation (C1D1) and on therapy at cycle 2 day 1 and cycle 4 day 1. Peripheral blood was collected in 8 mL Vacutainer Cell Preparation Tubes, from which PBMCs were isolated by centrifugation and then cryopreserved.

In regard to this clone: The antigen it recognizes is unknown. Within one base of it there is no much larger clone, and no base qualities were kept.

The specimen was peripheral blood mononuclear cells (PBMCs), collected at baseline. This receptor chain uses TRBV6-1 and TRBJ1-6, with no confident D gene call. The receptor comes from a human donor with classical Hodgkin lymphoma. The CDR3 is CASSELSHNSPLHF. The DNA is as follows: TGTGCCAGCAGTGAATTGTCCCATAATTCACCCCTCCACTTT.